This T cell receptor beta chain was sequenced for a study of beta chain features in type 1 diabetes. Study-level background: Taken together, all samples contributed 95 million to 110 million examined sorted cells. Study outcomes and limitations: The naive, central memory and Treg TCRB repertoires showed an apparent similarity that was greater among patients than among healthy donors.

The CDR3 spans 16 residues. The germline V and J ends were trimmed by 6 bases and 2 bases, with 17 bases remaining between them. Germline V gene sequence: CDR1 LNHDA, CDR2 SQIVND (reference sequence). With regard to this clone: Antigen specificity is unknown.

Every isolated RNA sample was fully reverse transcribed, so sequencing captured expressed TCRB transcripts. Some clones are missing from TCRdb's copy, which holds only in-frame ones; the method was immunoSEQ multiplex PCR. The sample contains under 250,000 clones, roughly 13% of which appear only once. Sequenced sample: naive CD4+ T cells from blood. This TCR came from a middle-aged woman in good health. This sequence joins TRBV19 and TRBJ1-3; D call uncertain. The CDR3, as DNA: TGTGCCAGTAGCCGATCGAGTACCCGCACTGGAAACACCATATATTTT. Protein sequence: CASSRSSTRTGNTIYF.